The following is a T cell receptor (beta chain) sequence with its context. The CDR3 extends over 16 amino acids. V shed 4 bases and J shed 7 bases, with 20 bases lying between them. Per the germline V gene, CDR1 is MNHEY and CDR2 is SMNVEV (reference sequence). The record originates from a study of T cells of healthy individuals. TCRdb re-derived calls from the 5' RACE reads in MiXCR, one entry per CDR3 protein. The table shows around 79,000 distinct CDR3 sequences, with 4% to 5.5% occurring only once. The gene calls are TRBV27 and TRBJ2-1; no reliable D call. The receptor's source is a female donor in good health. The CDR3 region has the DNA TGTGCCAGCAGTTATTGGGGAATCAGTTCTGGGAATGAGCAGTTCTTC. Protein product: CASSYWGISSGNEQFF.